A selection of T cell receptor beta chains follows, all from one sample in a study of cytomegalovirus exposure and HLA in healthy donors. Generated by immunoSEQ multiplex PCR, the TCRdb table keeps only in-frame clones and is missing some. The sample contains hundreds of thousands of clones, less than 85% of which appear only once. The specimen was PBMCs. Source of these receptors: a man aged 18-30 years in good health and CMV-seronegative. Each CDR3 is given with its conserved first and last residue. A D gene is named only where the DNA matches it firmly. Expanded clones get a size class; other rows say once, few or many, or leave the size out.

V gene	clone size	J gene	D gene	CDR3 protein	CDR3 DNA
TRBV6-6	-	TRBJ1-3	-	CASRTTGNTIYF	TGTGCCAGCAGAACCACAGGAAACACCATATATTTT
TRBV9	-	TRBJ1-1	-	CASSLTGVNTEAFF	TGTGCCAGCAGTTTAACAGGAGTGAACACTGAAGCTTTCTTT
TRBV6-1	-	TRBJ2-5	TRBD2	CASGTSGRIQETQYF	TGTGCCAGCGGGACTAGCGGGAGAATCCAAGAGACCCAGTACTTC
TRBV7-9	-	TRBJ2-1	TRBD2	CASSPGLALYNEQFF	TGTGCCAGCAGCCCGGGACTAGCCCTCTACAATGAGCAGTTCTTC
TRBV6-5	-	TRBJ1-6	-	CASSYTLVGLPLHF	TGTGCCAGCAGTTATACCTTGGTGGGGCTCCCCCTCCACTTT
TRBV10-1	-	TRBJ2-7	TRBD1	CASSDQGAPIEQYF	TGCGCCAGCAGTGACCAGGGGGCGCCAATCGAGCAGTACTTC
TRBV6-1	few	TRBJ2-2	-	CASSSRGTGELFF	TGTGCCAGCAGTTCCAGGGGTACCGGGGAGCTGTTTTTT
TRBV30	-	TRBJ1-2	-	CAWSAGVSDGYTF	TGTGCCTGGAGTGCGGGGGTATCGGATGGCTACACCTTC
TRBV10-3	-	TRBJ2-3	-	CAISEATAPPTDTQYF	TGTGCCATCAGTGAGGCGACAGCACCCCCCACAGATACGCAGTATTTT
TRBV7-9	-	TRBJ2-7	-	CSSSPIDYTGYEQYF	TGTTCCAGCAGCCCGATCGACTATACCGGCTACGAGCAGTACTTC
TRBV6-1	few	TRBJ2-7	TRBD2	CASATSGSYEQYF	TGTGCCAGCGCGACTAGCGGTTCCTACGAGCAGTACTTC
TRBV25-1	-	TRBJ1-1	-	CASSPPAGAAEAFF	TGTGCCAGCAGCCCTCCGGCGGGGGCAGCTGAAGCTTTCTTT
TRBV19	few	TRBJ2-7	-	CASSHPSSYEQYF	TGTGCCAGTAGCCATCCGAGCTCCTACGAGCAGTACTTC
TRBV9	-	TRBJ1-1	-	CASSAGQPLSEAFF	TGTGCCAGCAGCGCTGGGCAGCCTTTATCTGAAGCTTTCTTT
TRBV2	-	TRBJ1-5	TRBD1	CASSEWTGDNQPQHF	TGTGCCAGCAGTGAGTGGACAGGAGACAATCAGCCCCAGCATTTT
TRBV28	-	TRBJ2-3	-	CASSEGGGTDTQYF	TGTGCCAGCAGCGAGGGCGGGGGCACAGATACGCAGTATTTT
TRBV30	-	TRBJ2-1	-	CAWSGLSDEQFF	TGTGCCTGGAGTGGACTTAGCGATGAGCAGTTCTTC
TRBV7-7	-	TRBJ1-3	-	CASSLGIASGNTIYF	TGTGCTAGCAGCTTAGGAATAGCCTCTGGAAACACCATATATTTT
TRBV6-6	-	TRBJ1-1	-	CASHNSNTEAFF	TGTGCCAGTCACAACAGCAACACTGAAGCTTTCTTT
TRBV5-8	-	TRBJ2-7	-	CASSLRDIYEQYF	TGTGCCAGCAGCCTCCGGGACATTTACGAGCAGTACTTC
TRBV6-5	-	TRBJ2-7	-	CASSYSIRGAYEQYF	TGTGCCAGCAGTTACTCGATCAGGGGAGCCTACGAGCAGTACTTC
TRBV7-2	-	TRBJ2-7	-	CASSLTPGLEQYF	TGTGCCAGCAGCTTAACTCCCGGACTTGAGCAGTACTTC
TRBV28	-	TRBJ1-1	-	CASSLYRANTEAFF	TGTGCCAGCAGTTTATACAGGGCGAACACTGAAGCTTTCTTT
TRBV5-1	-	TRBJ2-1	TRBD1	CATTGGDVYNEQFF	TGCGCCACTACAGGGGGCGACGTCTACAATGAGCAGTTCTTC
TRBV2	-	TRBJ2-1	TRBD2	CASTARASGGNNEQFF	TGTGCCAGCACCGCTCGGGCTAGCGGGGGCAACAATGAGCAGTTCTTC
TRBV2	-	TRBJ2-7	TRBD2	CASSPRSGGDDEQYF	TGTGCCAGCAGCCCTAGGAGCGGGGGAGACGACGAGCAGTACTTC
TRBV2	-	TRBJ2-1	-	CASGGIGNEQFF	TGTGCCAGCGGGGGGATTGGGAATGAGCAGTTCTTC
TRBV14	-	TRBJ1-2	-	CASSQDTVVLGGYTF	TGTGCCAGCAGCCAAGATACGGTTGTCCTCGGTGGCTACACCTTC
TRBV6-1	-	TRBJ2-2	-	CASSEGGYGELFF	TGTGCCAGCAGTGAAGGCGGCTACGGGGAGCTGTTTTTT
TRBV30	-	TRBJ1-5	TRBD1	CAWRPPTGAGQPQHF	TGTGCCTGGAGGCCCCCTACAGGGGCAGGGCAGCCCCAGCATTTT
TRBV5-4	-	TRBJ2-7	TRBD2	CASSSTGTSGSYEQYF	TGTGCCAGCAGCTCCACCGGGACTAGCGGGAGTTACGAGCAGTACTTC
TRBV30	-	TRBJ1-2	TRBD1	CAWSGTPGQGHGYTF	TGTGCCTGGAGTGGAACCCCGGGACAGGGGCATGGCTACACCTTC
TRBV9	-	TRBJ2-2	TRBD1	CASSVAFEDRDHTGELFF	TGTGCCAGCAGCGTAGCTTTTGAGGACAGGGATCACACCGGGGAGCTGTTTTTT
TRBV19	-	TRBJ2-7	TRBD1	CASSERHDRGRREQYF	TGTGCCAGTAGTGAGCGCCACGACAGGGGGCGAAGAGAGCAGTACTTC
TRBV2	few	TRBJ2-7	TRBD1	CASSPPRQGLSYEQYF	TGTGCCAGCTCCCCCCCCCGACAGGGGTTATCCTACGAGCAGTACTTC
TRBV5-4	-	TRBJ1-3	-	CASSPATGSVDTIYF	TGTGCCAGCAGCCCCGCTACAGGGAGCGTAGACACCATATATTTT
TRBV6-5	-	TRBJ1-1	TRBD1	CASSFATGTLNTEAFF	TGTGCCAGCAGTTTCGCGACAGGGACCCTTAACACTGAAGCTTTCTTT
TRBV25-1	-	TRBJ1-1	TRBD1	CASSGFSRGLPTEAFF	TGTGCCAGCAGCGGATTTTCCAGGGGGCTCCCCACCGAAGCTTTCTTT
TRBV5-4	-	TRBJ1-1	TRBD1	CASSSKTGGETEAFF	TGTGCCAGCAGCTCAAAGACAGGGGGCGAGACTGAAGCTTTCTTT
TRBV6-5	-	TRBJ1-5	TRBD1	CASRGQGTQPQHF	TGTGCCAGCAGAGGACAGGGAACTCAGCCCCAGCATTTT